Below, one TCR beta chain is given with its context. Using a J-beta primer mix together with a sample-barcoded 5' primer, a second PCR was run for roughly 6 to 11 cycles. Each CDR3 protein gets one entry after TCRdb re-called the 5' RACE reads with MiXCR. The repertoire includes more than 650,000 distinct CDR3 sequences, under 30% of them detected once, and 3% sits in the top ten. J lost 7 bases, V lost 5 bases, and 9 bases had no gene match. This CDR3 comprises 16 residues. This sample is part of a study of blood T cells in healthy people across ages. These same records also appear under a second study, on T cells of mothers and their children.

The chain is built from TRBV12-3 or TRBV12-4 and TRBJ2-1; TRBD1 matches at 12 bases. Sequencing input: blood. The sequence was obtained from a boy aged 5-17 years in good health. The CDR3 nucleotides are TGTGCCAGCAGTCCCGGGACAGGGGGCAGGTGGAATGAGCAGTTCTTC. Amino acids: CASSPGTGGRWNEQFF.